What follows are 2 T cell receptor beta chains derived from one specimen sequenced in a study of graft-versus-host responses after intestinal transplantation. Profiling relied on immunoSEQ multiplex PCR, and the TCRdb table lists in-frame clones only, not all of them. In the table there are 23,000 or so clones, about 93% of which are singletons. The specimen was PBMCs, collected just over 29 days after intestinal transplant. These receptor sequences come from a human patient who received an intestinal transplant, so some T cells may come from the graft donor.

J is TRBJ1-6 and V is TRBV2; 8 bases map to TRBD1. The CDR3 has 14 residues. Unmatched junction bases numbered 6, after V lost 7 bases and J lost 7 bases. Germline V CDR1 and CDR2: SNHLY, FYNNEI. The DNA of the CDR3 is TGTGCCAGCATTAACAGGGGGTACAATTCACCCCTCCACTTT. Encoded protein: CASINRGYNSPLHF.

Points on this clone: A read error may produce the germline difference seen at one junction end. J is TRBJ2-5 and V is TRBV7-9; weak D call: TRBD1 (6 bases). CDR1 and CDR2 (germline): SEHNR, FQNEAQ (reference sequence). The CDR3 spans 16 residues. This chain's CDR3 is CASSLLEQGTVETRYF. Here the CDR3 DNA reads TGTGCCAGCAGCTTGCTAGAACAGGGAACGGTGGAGACCCGGTACTTC. The whole variable domain, remainder taken from reference TRBV7-9 and TRBJ2-5, is DTGVSQNPRHKITKRGQNVTFRCDPISEHNRLYWYRQTLGQGPEFLTYFQNEAQLEKSRLLSDRFSAERPKGSFSTLEIQRTEQGDSAMYLCASSLLEQGTVETRYFGPGTRLLVL.